These 29 T cell receptor beta chains originate from one sample sequenced in a study of blood T cell repertoires in COVID-19. Only in-frame clones appear in the TCRdb table, and some are missing; sequencing was by immunoSEQ multiplex PCR. The sample has 180,000 or so clones; approximately 80% are singletons. The sequenced sample was PBMCs or T cells enriched from blood (not recorded which). All receptors derive from a man aged 45-65 years who had recovered from COVID-19.

The rearrangement links TRBV5-1 to TRBJ2-7; perhaps TRBD2 as D (5 bases). Germline V CDR1 and CDR2: SGHRS, YFSETQ. Between the trimmed V and J ends, which lost 4 bases and 0 bases, there was a span of 14 bases. The CDR3 has 15 residues. The CDR3 protein is CASSTRPGSSYEQYF. CDR3 nucleotides: TGCGCCAGCAGCACCCGTCCGGGGAGCTCCTACGAGCAGTACTTC.

The sample holds a few counts of this clone. V is TRBV28 and J is TRBJ2-3; D not certain. CDR3 length: 15 amino acids. Germline values: CDR1 MDHEN, CDR2 SYDVKM. The V end lost 8 bases, the J end lost 2 bases, and 17 bases lay between the germline ends. The CDR3 protein is CASQNGGDFTDTQYF. The CDR3, as DNA: TGTGCCAGCCAAAACGGCGGAGACTTCACAGATACGCAGTATTTT.

The gene calls are TRBV5-3 and TRBJ2-7, with 8 bases matching TRBD1. TRBV5-3 is noted as an ORF with a role that remains uncertain. The V segment lost 4 bases and the J segment 0 bases; nucleotides outside the gene matches: 6. This CDR3 is 15 amino acids long. The CDR3 protein is CARSVRDRYSYEQYF. The DNA for the CDR3 is TGTGCCAGAAGCGTCCGGGACAGGTACTCCTACGAGCAGTACTTC.

The rearrangement uses TRBV9 and TRBJ2-2, with 7 bases aligning to TRBD1. The junction had 6 bases not matched to a gene; V was cut back by 10 bases and J by 0 bases. This CDR3 is 14 amino acids long. Germline-derived CDR1 and CDR2 are SGDLS and YYNGEE. CDR3 sequence (DNA): TGTGCCTCCAGGACAGGACCGAACACCGGGGAGCTGTTTTTT. This codes for CASRTGPNTGELFF. Drawing the rest from reference TRBV9 and TRBJ2-2, the complete variable domain is DSGVTQTPKHLITATGQRVTLRCSPRSGDLSVYWYQQSLDQGLQFLIQYYNGEERAKGNILERFSAQQFPDLHSELNLSSLELGDSALYFCASRTGPNTGELFFGEGSRLTVL.

The chain recombines TRBV19 with TRBJ2-5; D remains unclear. V was clipped by 1 base and J by 1 base, with 10 bases between them. The germline CDR1 and CDR2 sequences are LNHDA and SQIVND (reference sequence). This CDR3 spans 15 amino acids. The CDR3 sequence is CASSIGAVTQETQYF. As DNA, the CDR3 is TGTGCCAGTAGTATAGGGGCAGTAACCCAAGAGACCCAGTACTTC.

The genes are TRBV9 and TRBJ2-1; the match to TRBD2 covers 10 bases. CDR3 size: 16 residues. Trimming at V came to 0 bases and at J to 9 bases, leaving 9 bases not matched to a gene. In germline, CDR1 is SGDLS, CDR2 YYNGEE. The DNA of the CDR3 is TGTGCCAGCAGCGTAGGAGCGAGCGGGGGGGCCATTGAGCAGTTCTTC. This gives the protein CASSVGASGGAIEQFF.

This rearrangement joins TRBV6-5 to TRBJ2-1, with D tentatively TRBD2 (5 bases). Germline loops: CDR1 MNHEY, CDR2 SVGAGI. The CDR3 sequence is 14 residues long. Trimming shortened V by 6 bases and J by 2 bases, and 11 bases separated the two germline ends. CDR3 sequence reads: CASSSIGAYNEQFF. The CDR3 DNA sequence: TGTGCCAGCAGCAGTATCGGGGCCTACAATGAGCAGTTCTTC.

The chain is built from TRBV5-8 and TRBJ2-7, with a tentative D call TRBD2 (6 bases). This CDR3 spans 17 amino acids. V dropped 1 base and J dropped 2 bases, with 19 bases sitting between them. Looked up from germline, CDR1 is SGHTS and CDR2 is YDEGEE. Written as DNA, the CDR3 is TGTGCCAGCAGCTTGTGTAATGGGACTTCCATCCCCTACGAGCAGTACTTC. Encoded protein: CASSLCNGTSIPYEQYF.

The chain links TRBV12-3 or TRBV12-4 to TRBJ2-7; 8 bases fit TRBD1. J gave up 5 bases and V 5 bases, and 5 bases lay outside the gene matches. The CDR3 contains 13 residues. The CDR3 here is CASSDRGFDEQYF. CDR3 sequence (DNA): TGTGCCAGCAGTGACAGGGGCTTCGACGAGCAGTACTTC.

This chain connects TRBV19 to TRBJ1-2; TRBD1 is a possible D gene (6 bases). This CDR3 is built from 12 residues. Germline CDR1 reads LNHDA; CDR2 reads SQIVND (reference sequence). Trimming stripped 8 bases from V and 4 bases from J, with 11 bases between. The CDR3 DNA follows: TGTGCCAGTGAGGGACACGGCTATGGCTACACCTTC. Residues: CASEGHGYGYTF.

The chain couples TRBV5-1 to TRBJ1-4, with 8 bases aligning to TRBD1. V dropped 4 bases and J dropped 8; count of bases not matched to a gene: 4. Germline V gives CDR1 SGHRS, CDR2 YFSETQ. The CDR3 has 13 amino acids. Here the CDR3 reads CASSADRDEKLFF. Written as DNA, the CDR3 is TGCGCCAGCAGCGCGGACAGGGACGAAAAACTGTTTTTT.

The chain uses TRBV6-6 and TRBJ2-5; D might be TRBD1 (7 bases). Trimming took 6 bases from V and 11 from J, leaving 16 bases between them. CDR1 and CDR2 from the germline V gene are MNHNY and SVGAGI (reference sequence). The CDR3 totals 12 residues. CDR3 sequence reads: CASSYSQGGQYF. The CDR3 coding sequence is TGTGCCAGCAGCTATTCTCAGGGGGGACAGTACTTC.

The CDR3 reads CASSQLGAGRLQDTQYF. The CDR3 DNA reads TGTGCCAGCAGCCAACTAGGGGCAGGGAGGCTTCAAGATACGCAGTATTTT. The chain recombines TRBV28 with TRBJ2-3, with D tentatively TRBD2 (6 bases). In germline, CDR1 is MDHEN, CDR2 SYDVKM. The CDR3 runs to 17 residues. Trimming removed 6 bases from V and 5 bases from J, with 24 bases in between.

The chain is built from TRBV13 and TRBJ2-7, with D possibly TRBD2 on 7 matching bases. The V gene's germline CDR1 is PRHDT and CDR2 FYEKMQ (reference sequence). This CDR3 has 18 amino acids. V was shortened by 2 bases and J by 3 bases, with 23 bases between the two germline ends. The CDR3 here is CASSLTTARRGPNYEQYF. The CDR3 DNA follows: TGTGCCAGCAGCTTAACAACGGCCCGGCGGGGGCCCAACTACGAGCAGTACTTC.

In this sample, this clone turned up a few times. The chain links TRBV3-1 (or the pseudogene TRBV3-2) to TRBJ2-3; the match to TRBD2 covers 8 bases. V shed 0 bases and J 2 bases; nucleotides not matched to a gene: 4. The V gene's germline CDR1 is LGHDT and CDR2 YNNKEL (reference sequence). The CDR3 totals 16 residues. The CDR3 region has the DNA TGTGCCAGCAGCCAAGAAGGTAGCGGGGCCACAGATACGCAGTATTTT. Amino acid sequence: CASSQEGSGATDTQYF.

The chain combines TRBV28 with TRBJ2-6, with TRBD1 identical over 9 bases. With V trimmed by 2 bases and J by 1 base, 6 bases remained unmatched. Germline assignment: CDR1 MDHEN and CDR2 SYDVKM. CDR3 length: 18 amino acids. For the CDR3, the DNA is TGTGCCAGCAGTTTAGTGACAGGGGGGCTTTCTGGGGCCAACGTCCTGACTTTC. Protein product: CASSLVTGGLSGANVLTF.

This sequence joins TRBV5-1 and TRBJ2-6, with TRBD1 matching over 8 bases. The CDR3 covers 17 residues. The V and J ends lost 4 bases and 2 bases, in that order; junction bases with no gene match: 8. CDR1 is SGHRS, CDR2 YFSETQ, per germline. The DNA of the CDR3 is TGCGCCAGCAGCATGATCTCAGGGGGCGCTGGGGCCAACGTCCTGACTTTC. Translation gives CASSMISGGAGANVLTF.

The V gene is TRBV7-2, the J gene TRBJ2-5, with 7 nucleotides matching TRBD1. Trimming removed 5 bases from V and 5 bases from J; junction bases left unmatched: 11. CDR1 and CDR2 (germline): SGHTA, FQGNSA. The CDR3 sequence is 15 residues long. In DNA form, the CDR3 reads TGTGCCAGCAGCGTGACAGGGCTGGCTAGGGAGACCCAGTACTTC. Encoded protein: CASSVTGLARETQYF.

The chain joins TRBV25-1 to TRBJ2-5; D remains ambiguous. The CDR3 is 11 amino acids. Germline CDR1 and CDR2: MGHDK and SYGVNS. V lost 5 bases, J lost 4 bases, and 5 bases lay in between. The CDR3 region has the DNA TGTGCCAGCAGTATATTAGAGACCCAGTACTTC. Its translation is CASSILETQYF. The full variable domain, its missing parts supplied by reference TRBV25-1 and TRBJ2-5, is EADIYQTPRYLVIGTGKKITLECSQTMGHDKMYWYQQDPGMELHLIHYSYGVNSTEKGDLSSESTVSRIRTEHFPLTLESARPSHTSQYLCASSILETQYFGPGTRLLVL.

This chain links TRBV5-1 with TRBJ1-6; the D gene is possibly TRBD1 (5 bases). The germline CDR1 and CDR2 sequences are SGHRS and YFSETQ. The CDR3 length is 15 residues. V was shortened by 4 bases and J by 3 bases, with 11 bases between the two germline ends. The CDR3 DNA follows: TGCGCCAGCAGCGTGACAGAGAACTATAATTCACCCCTCCACTTT. It is translated as CASSVTENYNSPLHF.

V and J are TRBV27 and TRBJ2-7; a possible D gene is TRBD1 (6 bases). Trimming cost V 3 bases and J 5 bases, with 20 bases left between them. The germline V gene encodes CDR1 MNHEY and CDR2 SMNVEV (reference sequence). The CDR3 spans 16 residues. The CDR3 reads CASSFLRAGVGNEQYF. In DNA, the CDR3 is TGTGCCAGCAGTTTCTTAAGGGCAGGGGTAGGGAACGAGCAGTACTTC.

This rearrangement joins TRBV28 to TRBJ1-5, with D possibly matching TRBD1 (6 bases). CDR3 length: 14 residues. V lost 6 bases to trimming and J lost 6 bases, with 15 bases between them. Germline V CDR1 and CDR2: MDHEN, SYDVKM. CDR3 amino acids: CASRGVGAVQPQHF. CDR3 sequence (DNA): TGTGCCAGCAGGGGGGTGGGGGCAGTTCAGCCCCAGCATTTT.

This clone was observed a handful of times. The rearrangement joins TRBV10-3 to TRBJ2-5; 10 bases are shared with TRBD2. The CDR3 is 16 residues long. Germline values: CDR1 ENHRY, CDR2 SYGVKD. V dropped 4 bases and J dropped 0; count of bases not matched to a gene: 5. CDR3 nucleotides: TGTGCCATCAGTGCCCCCCTAGCGGGGGACCAAGAGACCCAGTACTTC. It is translated as CAISAPLAGDQETQYF.

This clone occurred a few times. The chain has TRBV27 and TRBJ1-2, with TRBD1 identical over 11 bases. Germline CDR1 is MNHEY and CDR2 is SMNVEV (reference sequence). The length of the CDR3 is 14 residues. The V and J ends lost 5 bases and 5 bases, in that order; junction bases with no gene match: 4. The CDR3 DNA reads TGTGCCAGCAGTCCAGGACAGGGGGCTTATGGCTACACCTTC. Translation gives CASSPGQGAYGYTF.

A single count supports this clone. The V call is TRBV5-1, the J call TRBJ1-1, with D possibly TRBD1 on 6 matching bases. Trimming stripped 4 bases from V and 0 bases from J, with 10 bases between. Per germline, CDR1 SGHRS and CDR2 YFSETQ. The CDR3 runs 14 residues. CDR3 sequence: CASSPGEVNTEAFF. DNA for the CDR3: TGCGCCAGCAGCCCAGGGGAAGTGAACACTGAAGCTTTCTTT.

This clone was seen just once. The gene calls are TRBV5-1 and TRBJ2-5; unclear D gene. The V and J ends lost 4 bases and 2 bases respectively, with 12 bases between them. Germline lookup yields CDR1 SGHRS and CDR2 YFSETQ. CDR3 length: 14 amino acids. CDR3 coding DNA: TGCGCCAGCAGCCCGACATCCGAACAAGAGACCCAGTACTTC. Residues: CASSPTSEQETQYF.

The CDR3 region has the DNA TGCAGTGCTAGTGTACGGGGTGGTCGGACAGGGAGCTCCTACGAGCAGTACTTC. This codes for CSASVRGGRTGSSYEQYF. The chain couples TRBV20-1 to TRBJ2-7; 8 nucleotides line up with TRBD1. The V and J ends lost 3 bases and 0 bases, in that order; junction bases with no gene match: 16. The V gene's germline CDR1 is DFQATT and CDR2 SNEGSKA (reference sequence). The CDR3 runs 18 residues.

The chain employs TRBV3-1 (or the pseudogene TRBV3-2) and TRBJ2-1; 11 positions agree with TRBD2. CDR3 length: 16 amino acids. Per germline, CDR1 LGHDT and CDR2 YNNKEL (reference sequence). V gave up 5 bases and J gave up 6 bases; unmatched junction bases: 9. CDR3 sequence reads: CASSTHPGLAVNEQFF. CDR3 nucleotide sequence: TGTGCCAGCAGCACCCACCCGGGACTAGCGGTCAATGAGCAGTTCTTC.

The chain uses TRBV9 and TRBJ2-1; 7 bases match TRBD1. Germline V CDR1 and CDR2: SGDLS, YYNGEE. Trimming took 4 bases from V and 7 from J; bases not matched to a gene: 5. The CDR3 spans 13 residues. The CDR3 DNA reads TGTGCCAGCAGCAAGGGACAGATGAATGAGCAGTTCTTC. Translating gives CASSKGQMNEQFF.